This T cell receptor beta chain was obtained from a study of blood T cell repertoires in COVID-19. Study summary: T cells, B-cell-depleted T cells, or PBMCs provided the cDNA or gDNA that served as material.

Profiling relied on immunoSEQ multiplex PCR, and the TCRdb table lists in-frame clones only, not all of them. Altogether over 200,000 clones are present, over 70% being singletons, with the ten largest covering roughly 8.2%. The germline V gene encodes CDR1 SGHRS and CDR2 YFSETQ. The CDR3 runs 15 residues. The junction had 7 bases not matched to a gene; V was cut back by 4 bases and J by 5 bases. V is TRBV5-1 and J is TRBJ1-1, with TRBD1 matching over 11 bases. Sequenced material: peripheral blood. This clonotype was sampled from a woman aged 50 to 65 with acute or convalescent COVID-19. Here the CDR3 reads CASSLRTGGWTEAFF. In DNA form, the CDR3 reads TGCGCCAGCAGCCTTAGGACAGGGGGCTGGACTGAAGCTTTCTTT.